This T cell receptor beta chain was sequenced in a study of blood T cells in healthy people across ages. Then a second PCR, running roughly 7 to 11 cycles, was carried out with a sample-barcoded 5' primer and a J-beta primer mix. TCRdb ran MiXCR on the 5' RACE reads and lists one entry per CDR3 protein. This sample has roughly 730,000 distinct CDR3 sequences, with about 56% found just once. CDR3 length: 13 residues. Trimming cost V 6 bases and J 3 bases, with 10 bases left between them. Germline lookup yields CDR1 MRHNA and CDR2 SNTAGT. This clonotype was recorded once. The receptor was derived from a man aged 40-55 years in good health. What was sequenced was blood. The genes are TRBV6-4 and TRBJ2-3, with a tentative D call TRBD2 (5 bases). CDR3 amino acids: CASRKDFTDTQYF. CDR3 nucleotide sequence: TGTGCCAGCAGAAAGGACTTTACAGATACGCAGTATTTT.